This note documents a single T cell receptor (beta chain) sequence. V was shortened by 4 bases and J by 5 bases, with 18 bases between the two germline ends. CDR3 size: 15 residues. The V gene's germline CDR1 is SGHRS and CDR2 YFSETQ. The sample originates from a study of blood T cell repertoires in COVID-19. Profiled with immunoSEQ multiplex PCR; TCRdb holds only in-frame clones, not every one. The table includes 150,000 or so clones, about three quarters detected once. J is TRBJ1-1 and V is TRBV5-1, with a possible D match to TRBD1 (6 bases). Sequenced material: PBMCs or T cells enriched from blood (not recorded which). This TCR was sampled from a woman in her fifties or sixties who had recovered from COVID-19. In DNA, the CDR3 is TGCGCCAGCAGCCGACAGGTAGGAAGTCGAACTGAAGCTTTCTTT. This gives the protein CASSRQVGSRTEAFF.